Listed here is a single T cell receptor beta chain. No cognate antigen has been identified for it. Base-call qualities are not available, and no considerably larger clone is one nucleotide away. The sample is drawn from a study of blood T cell repertoires in COVID-19 (TCRdb year 2020). Some background on the complete study: The collaborator samples originated in the United States, Italy and Spain and spanned the acute and convalescent phases of COVID-19. The material from the prospective study consisted of cDNA or gDNA derived from T cells, B-cell-depleted T cells, or PBMCs. Deeply sampled blood TCRbeta repertoires from subjects exposed to, actively infected with, or recovered from COVID-19 were included in the dataset. The repertoires were released in a freely available public database intended as a resource for research on the immune response to SARS-CoV-2. Samples came from the ongoing ImmuneRACE study (first 160 participants) plus 1,254 subjects from 6 global collaborators. Sample metadata almost always included a de-identified subject ID, COVID-19 status, age in years and sex. Where available, HLA class I and class II types were obtained from metadata supplied by the sample provider rather than from assay-based typing. Findings and caveats that apply to the study as a whole: Clinical and demographic metadata were provided uncurated, with the amount varying by source and participant.

The CDR3 has 16 amino acids, counting the end cysteine and phenylalanine. Just the 48-base CDR3 DNA is kept, in frame starting at base 1. V lost 8 bases and J lost 1 base; the stretch between them is 18 bases long. CDR1 and CDR2 are read off the germline V gene as KGHSH and LQKENI. TCRbeta CDR3 regions were amplified from genomic DNA using the immunoSEQ Assay, a bias-controlled multiplex PCR. The source study handled its data this way. Within the assay, amplification of reference gene primers was used to estimate how many nucleated cells each sample contained. To quantify the absolute abundance of each unique TCRbeta CDR3 rearrangement, sequence reads were collapsed and filtered. For each sample, productive Simpson clonality was calculated as the square root of Simpson's diversity index over productive rearrangements. The source is immuneACCESS, and TCRdb retained only in-frame sequences with V and J called. Part of the clones is not carried over; for the studies checked, unresolved V genes explain less than half of this, and the remainder is unexplained. V and J calls and clone size come straight from that table; D and trimming were deduced from the DNA. The sample table contains about 95,000 clones; only one count was recorded for 89% of them. The top ten hold about 3.2% of the sample.

The collaborating institutions used their own protocols to collect whole blood in K2EDTA tubes. Collaborator samples were shipped for TCRbeta analysis as frozen whole blood, isolated PBMCs, or DNA extracted from either sample type. This receptor was taken from a woman in her 70s with acute or convalescent COVID-19. Sequencing was done on a sample of peripheral blood. The sequence joins TRBV18 to TRBJ2-4; perhaps TRBD1 is the D gene, with 7 bases matching. Read as DNA, the sequence is TGTGCCAGCGCCCCGTTCAGGGGGGTCGCCAAAAACATTCAGTACTTC. It translates as CASAPFRGVAKNIQYF. The variable domain in full, with residues beyond the CDR3 obtained from the reference TRBV18 and TRBJ2-4 genes, is NAGVMQNPRHLVRRRGQEARLRCSPMKGHSHVYWYRQLPEEGLKFMVYLQKENIIDESGMPKERFSAEFPKEGPSILRIQQVVRGDSAAYFCASAPFRGVAKNIQYFGAGTRLSVL.